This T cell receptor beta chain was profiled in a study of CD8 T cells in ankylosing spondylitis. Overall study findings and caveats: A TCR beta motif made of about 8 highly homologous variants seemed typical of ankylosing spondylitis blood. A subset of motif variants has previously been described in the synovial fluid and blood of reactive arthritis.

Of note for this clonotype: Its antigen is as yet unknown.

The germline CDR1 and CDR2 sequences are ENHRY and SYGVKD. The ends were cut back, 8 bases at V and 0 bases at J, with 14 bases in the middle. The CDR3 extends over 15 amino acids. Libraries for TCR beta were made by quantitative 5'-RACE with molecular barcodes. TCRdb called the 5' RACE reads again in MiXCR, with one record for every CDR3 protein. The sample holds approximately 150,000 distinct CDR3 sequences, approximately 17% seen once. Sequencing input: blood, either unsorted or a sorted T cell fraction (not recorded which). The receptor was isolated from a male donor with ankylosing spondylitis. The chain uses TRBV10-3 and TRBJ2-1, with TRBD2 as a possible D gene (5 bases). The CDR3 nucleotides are TGTGCCATCGGGTTAGCGCGAAGCTCCTACAATGAGCAGTTCTTC. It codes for CAIGLARSSYNEQFF.